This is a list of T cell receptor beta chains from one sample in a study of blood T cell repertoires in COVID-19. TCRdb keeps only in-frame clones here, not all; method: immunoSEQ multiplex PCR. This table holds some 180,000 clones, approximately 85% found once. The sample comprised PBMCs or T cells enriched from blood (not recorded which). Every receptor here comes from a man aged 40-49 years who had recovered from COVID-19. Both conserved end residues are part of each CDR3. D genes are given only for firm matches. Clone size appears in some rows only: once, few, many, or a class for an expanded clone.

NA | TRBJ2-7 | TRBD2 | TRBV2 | TGTGCCAGCACCGGGGGAGGGCTCTACGAGCAGTACTTC | CASTGGGLYEQYF
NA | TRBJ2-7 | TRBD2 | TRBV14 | TGTGCCAGCAGCCAATTGGGACTAGCGGGAGCCGAGCAGTACTTC | CASSQLGLAGAEQYF
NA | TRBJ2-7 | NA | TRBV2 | TGTGCCAGCAGTGAACGCGGGGACAGCCTCTACGAGCAGTACTTC | CASSERGDSLYEQYF
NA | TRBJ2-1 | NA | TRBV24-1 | TGTGCCACCAGTGATGTCGGGCGAGGGGAGCAGTTCTTC | CATSDVGRGEQFF
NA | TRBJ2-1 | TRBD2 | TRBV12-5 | TGTGCTAGTGGTTCGGGACTAGCGGGAGGGGGGGGCAATGAGCAGTTCTTC | CASGSGLAGGGGNEQFF
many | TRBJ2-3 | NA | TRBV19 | TGTGCCAGTAGTCAACTCCCAGATACGCAGTATTTT | CASSQLPDTQYF
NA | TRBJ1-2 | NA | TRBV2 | TGTGCCAGCCCCAGGCGGGGCGACCTCTATGGCTACACCTTC | CASPRRGDLYGYTF
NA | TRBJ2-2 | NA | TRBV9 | TGTGCCAGCAGGCTATCCGGGGACACCGGGGAGCTGTTTTTT | CASRLSGDTGELFF
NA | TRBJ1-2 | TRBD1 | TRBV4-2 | TGTGCCAGCAGGAACAGTCCGGGACAGAGCTATGGCTACACCTTC | CASRNSPGQSYGYTF
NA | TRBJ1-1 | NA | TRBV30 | TGTGCCTGGAATGGTAGCCAAGGGAGAACTGAAGCTTTCTTT | CAWNGSQGRTEAFF
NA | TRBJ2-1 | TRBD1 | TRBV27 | TGTGCCAGCAGTTTAAGGGGGCCATCGCCCGACAATGAGCAGTTCTTC | CASSLRGPSPDNEQFF
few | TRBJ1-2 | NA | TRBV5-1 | TGCGCCAGCAGCACCGGACAGTTTTCCTATGGCTACACCTTC | CASSTGQFSYGYTF